These T cell receptor beta chains were read from a single sample in a study of T cells in Graves' hyperthyroidism and ophthalmopathy. TCRdb analysed the multiplex PCR reads with MiXCR anew, one entry per CDR3 protein. Of about 410,000 distinct CDR3 sequences listed, around 15% were seen once; the top ten hold roughly 13%. The sample comprised blood. The source is a man aged 18 to 35 with Graves' ophthalmopathy. Both conserved end residues are part of each CDR3. Fields, in order: V gene, J gene, clone size, CDR3 protein. Clone size is stated in some rows and not others, as once, few, many or a class when expanded.

>TRBV5-6|TRBJ2-5|many
CASSLGWRYQETQYF
>TRBV7-9|TRBJ1-5|many
CASSRTGQGKSNQPQHF
>TRBV4-1|TRBJ2-1|NA
CASSPREGTLSDEQFF
>TRBV12-3/TRBV12-4|TRBJ1-1|many
CASSYPEKGTEAFF
>TRBV20-1|TRBJ2-1|many
CSAILAGGRYEQFF
>TRBV12-5|TRBJ1-1|few
CASGPFTGVNTEAFF
>TRBV6-1|TRBJ1-4|NA
CASSSRAGLEKLFF
>TRBV4-1|TRBJ1-5|few
CASSLIGTRGNQPQHF
>TRBV5-1|TRBJ2-2|many
CATGPGQGTGELFF
>TRBV6-1|TRBJ2-3|few
CASSRRFLTDTQYF
>TRBV7-8|TRBJ2-7|NA
CASSHRDRGPHEQYF
>TRBV29-1|TRBJ2-5|many
CSVVALAIETQYF
>TRBV7-9|TRBJ2-7|many
CASSLASGHSYEQYF
>TRBV27|TRBJ2-1|NA
CASSLRLAAYNEQFF
>TRBV19|TRBJ2-1|NA
CASSVAVTDDEQFF
>TRBV20-1|TRBJ2-1|many
CSAGRPDTYNEQFF
>TRBV28|TRBJ1-1|many
CASSLPGQGITEAFF
>TRBV24-1|TRBJ2-1|many
CATSDPGLVGNEQFF
>TRBV3-1|TRBJ2-3|many
CASSHWTSGSADTQYF
>TRBV28|TRBJ2-3|many
CASSFSGSVITDTQYF
>TRBV10-3|TRBJ1-1|many
CAISGSFPKLNTEAFF
>TRBV5-1|TRBJ2-1|NA
CASSLGPGLGGNEQFF
>TRBV20-1|TRBJ2-3|many
CSASRTGITDTQYF
>TRBV12-3/TRBV12-4|TRBJ2-3|many
CASSSEGTRTDTQYF
>TRBV10-2|TRBJ2-1|NA
CASSESPYSYNEQFF
>TRBV18|TRBJ2-7|many
CARSTGHTYEQYF
>TRBV4-1|TRBJ2-7|NA
CASSHQGTAYEQYF
>TRBV11-2|TRBJ1-1|NA
CASRRPNTEAFF
>TRBV19|TRBJ1-5|NA
CASSIEDQGYNQPQHF
>TRBV20-1|TRBJ2-7|many
CSARELGSQALEQYF
>TRBV14|TRBJ2-1|NA
CASSLRDRVRDEQFF
>TRBV19|TRBJ2-2|NA
CASSEINRATNTGELFF
>TRBV20-1|TRBJ2-1|NA
CSARDKASGRSYNEQFF
>TRBV27|TRBJ1-2|many
CASSLSSRPLGYTF
>TRBV7-2|TRBJ2-1|many
CASSLAGGPSHNEQFF
>TRBV5-4|TRBJ2-7|NA
CASSTTSGGPSYEQYF
>TRBV7-9|TRBJ1-2|many
CASSFGTGGAGRYGYTF
>TRBV12-5|TRBJ2-3|many
CASGSLGGARGTDTQYF